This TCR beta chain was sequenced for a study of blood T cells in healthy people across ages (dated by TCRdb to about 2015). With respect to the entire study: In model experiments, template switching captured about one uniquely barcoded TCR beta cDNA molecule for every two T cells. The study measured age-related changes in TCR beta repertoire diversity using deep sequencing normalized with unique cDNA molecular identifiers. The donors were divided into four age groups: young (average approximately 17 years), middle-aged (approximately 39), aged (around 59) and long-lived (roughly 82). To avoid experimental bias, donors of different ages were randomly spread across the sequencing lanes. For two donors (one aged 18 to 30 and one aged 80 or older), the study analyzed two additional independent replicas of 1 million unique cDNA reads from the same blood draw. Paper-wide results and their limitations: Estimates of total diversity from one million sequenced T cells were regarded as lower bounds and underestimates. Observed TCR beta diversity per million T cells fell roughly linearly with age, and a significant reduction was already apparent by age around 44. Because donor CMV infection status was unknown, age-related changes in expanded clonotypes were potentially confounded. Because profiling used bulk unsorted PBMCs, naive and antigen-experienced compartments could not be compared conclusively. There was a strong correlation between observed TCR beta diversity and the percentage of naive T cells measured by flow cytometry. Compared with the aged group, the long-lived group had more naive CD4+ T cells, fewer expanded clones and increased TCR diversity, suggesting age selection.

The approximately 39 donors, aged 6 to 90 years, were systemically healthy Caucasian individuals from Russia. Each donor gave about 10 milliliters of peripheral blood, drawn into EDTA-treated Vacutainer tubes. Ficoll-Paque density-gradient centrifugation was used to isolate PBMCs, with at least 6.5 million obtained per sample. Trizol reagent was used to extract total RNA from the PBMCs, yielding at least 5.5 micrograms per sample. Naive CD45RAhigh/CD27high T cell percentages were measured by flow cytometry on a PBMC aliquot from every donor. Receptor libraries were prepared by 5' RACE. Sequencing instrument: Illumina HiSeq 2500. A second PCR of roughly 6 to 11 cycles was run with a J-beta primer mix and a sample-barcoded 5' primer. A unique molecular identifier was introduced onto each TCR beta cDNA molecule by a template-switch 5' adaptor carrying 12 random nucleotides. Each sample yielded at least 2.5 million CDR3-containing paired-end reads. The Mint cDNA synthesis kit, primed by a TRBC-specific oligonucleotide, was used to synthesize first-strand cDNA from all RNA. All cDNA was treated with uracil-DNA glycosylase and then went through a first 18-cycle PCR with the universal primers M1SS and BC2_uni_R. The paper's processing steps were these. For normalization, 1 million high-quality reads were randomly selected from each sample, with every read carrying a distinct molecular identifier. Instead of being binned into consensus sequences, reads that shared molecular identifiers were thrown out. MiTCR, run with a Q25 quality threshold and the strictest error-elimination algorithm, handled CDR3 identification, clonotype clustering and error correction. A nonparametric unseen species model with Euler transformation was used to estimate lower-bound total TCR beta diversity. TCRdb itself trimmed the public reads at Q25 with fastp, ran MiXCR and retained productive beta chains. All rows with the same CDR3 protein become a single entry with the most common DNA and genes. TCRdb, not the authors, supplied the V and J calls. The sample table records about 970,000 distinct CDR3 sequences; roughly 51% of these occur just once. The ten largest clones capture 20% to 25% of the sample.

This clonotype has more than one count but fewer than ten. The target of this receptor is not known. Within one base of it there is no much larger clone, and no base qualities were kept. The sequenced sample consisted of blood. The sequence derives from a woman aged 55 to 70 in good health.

Here is the DNA: TGCGCCAGCAGCTTAATAGGCGGGAGTAGTGAGCAGTTCTTC. Its product reads: CASSLIGGSSEQFF. This sequence uses TRBV5-1 and TRBJ2-1, with 7 central nucleotides matching TRBD2. After removal of 2 bases from V and 9 bases from J, the junction retains 8 bases not matched to a gene. The CDR3 goes from the cysteine to the phenylalanine over 14 residues. The only DNA kept is the CDR3, 42 bases in frame from the first base. Reading the germline V gene gives CDR1 SGHRS and CDR2 YFSETQ.